A selection of T cell receptor beta chains follows, all from one sample in a study of blood T cell repertoires in COVID-19. Clones were sequenced by immunoSEQ multiplex PCR, and TCRdb holds only the in-frame ones, with some missing. This table has 300,000 to 400,000 clones, about 93% appearing once. Sequencing was carried out using peripheral blood. The receptor set was obtained from a young woman who had recovered from COVID-19. Both conserved end residues are part of each CDR3. The order of the fields is V gene, CDR3 protein.

TRBV4-1 CASSPGGYTGELFF
TRBV7-9 CASSPSESGNTIYF
TRBV25-1 CASSHTGRVGEKLFF
TRBV15 CATSRDSRGSSYNEQFF
TRBV5-3 CARTTAVQGPNEQFF
TRBV30 CAWSPPRPSTDTQYF
TRBV7-9 CASSLRGRSGTSSYNEQFF
TRBV5-4 CASSLDWPGQGYGYTF
TRBV6-5 CASSPWPGGTEAFF
TRBV5-6 CASSLLRVDIQYF
TRBV6-5 CASRAGFEWGYTF
TRBV19 CASAGGPTEAFF
TRBV11-2 CASRNLARSYNEQFF
TRBV18 CASSYVAASTDTQYF
TRBV19 CASSPRDRHSGNTIYF
TRBV5-1 CASSSAGRSTEAFF
TRBV21-1 CASSNAREGTGELFF
TRBV11-3 CASSPGLAGDTDTQYF
TRBV7-9 CASSLTGGTVNEQFF
TRBV5-1 CASSLAGGSNYNEQFF
TRBV7-9 CASSLVQGATEAFF
TRBV5-6 CASSSTGMYNQPQHF
TRBV30 CAWKGLVNSPLHF
TRBV11-3 CASSREREAYNEQFF
TRBV29-1 CSVVPSGVPREQFF
TRBV19 CASRRGQGVSTEAFF
TRBV5-1 CASSSRGLAGVAGELFF
TRBV29-1 CSVGASGTTDTQYF
TRBV7-8 CASSLAGGQGVFGVNEKLFF
TRBV7-2 CASSLEQGNQPQHF
TRBV6-5 CASSYNRGNEQFF